The 31 T cell receptor beta chains reported below all come from one sample, sequenced in a study of technical replicates of blood from a few donors. Libraries were prepared by immunoSEQ multiplex PCR; TCRdb keeps only in-frame clonotypes and omits some of them. The data contain around 53,000 clones, around 90% of them singletons. The sample consisted of PBMCs. The origin of the receptors is a human donor in good health. Some clones in this sample may be carry-over from other donors' samples.

This chain joins TRBV7-9 and TRBJ2-7, with D perhaps matching TRBD1 (6 bases). The CDR3 totals 15 residues. Germline values: CDR1 SEHNR, CDR2 FQNEAQ (reference sequence). The ends were cut back, 5 bases at V and 3 bases at J, with 17 bases in the middle. The chain's CDR3 is CASSPSRQDFYEQYF. In DNA form, the CDR3 reads TGTGCCAGCAGCCCCTCTAGACAGGACTTCTACGAGCAGTACTTC.

The genes are TRBV7-8 and TRBJ2-1, with D possibly TRBD1 on 5 matching bases. This CDR3 region has 18 residues. In germline, CDR1 is SGHVS, CDR2 FQNEAQ. The ends were cut back, 0 bases at V and 6 bases at J, with 21 bases in the middle. The DNA for the CDR3 is TGTGCCAGCAGCTTAGCAGGGGTAGGTCGAAGATACGGCAATGAGCAGTTCTTC. Its translation is CASSLAGVGRRYGNEQFF.

This chain joins TRBV5-1 and TRBJ1-1; D uncertain. The CDR3 consists of 12 residues. V was shortened by 5 bases and J by 11 bases, with 16 bases between the two germline ends. Germline-derived CDR1 and CDR2 are SGHRS and YFSETQ. In nucleotides, the CDR3 is TGCGCCAGCAGTACGGAAGGGAGGCCCGCTTTCTTT. Residues: CASSTEGRPAFF.

The V and J genes are TRBV4-3 and TRBJ2-5, with 7 bases identical to TRBD1. Germline CDR1 reads LGHNA; CDR2 reads YSLEER. CDR3 length: 16 residues. The trim removed 3 bases at V and 2 bases at J, leaving 9 bases unmatched. The chain's CDR3 is CASSQELTGRQETQYF. The DNA of the CDR3 is TGCGCCAGCAGCCAGGAGTTGACAGGGCGACAAGAGACCCAGTACTTC.

This clone was seen a few times. The chain carries TRBV27 and TRBJ2-3; weak D call: TRBD2 (5 bases). The CDR3 sequence is 15 residues long. Trimming took off 10 bases at V and 6 bases at J, with 23 bases between the two ends. Germline V gene sequence: CDR1 MNHEY, CDR2 SMNVEV (reference sequence). CDR3 coding DNA: TGTGCCACCGCGGGCCAGATCCGTAACTCCGATACGCAGTATTTT. Protein product: CATAGQIRNSDTQYF.

V usage is TRBV29-1 and J usage is TRBJ2-5; 7 nucleotides line up with TRBD2. This CDR3 comprises 11 residues. J gave up 2 bases and V 7 bases, and 1 base lay outside the gene matches. Germline CDR1 SQVTM, CDR2 ANQGSEA. CDR3 region: CSAGGQETQYF. The CDR3, as DNA: TGCAGCGCGGGGGGACAAGAGACCCAGTACTTC. Based on the CDR3 plus reference TRBV29-1 and TRBJ2-5, the full variable domain is SAVISQKPSRDICQRGTSLTIQCQVDSQVTMMFWYRQQPGQSLTLIATANQGSEATYESGFVIDKFPISRPNLTFSTLTVSNMSPEDSSIYLCSAGGQETQYFGPGTRLLVL.

The chain joins TRBV5-4 to TRBJ2-3, with TRBD2 matching 13 bases. The junction had 8 bases not matched to a gene; V was cut back by 4 bases and J by 3 bases. The CDR3 sequence is 17 residues long. Looked up from germline, CDR1 is SGHNT and CDR2 is YYREEE (reference sequence). In DNA, the CDR3 is TGTGCCAGCAGCCCTTCTGGACTAGCGGGAGTTACAGATACGCAGTATTTT. Encoded protein: CASSPSGLAGVTDTQYF.

The V and J genes are TRBV10-3 and TRBJ1-1; 8 bases map to TRBD1. The germline V gene encodes CDR1 ENHRY and CDR2 SYGVKD. This CDR3 has 16 residues. V trimming: 2 bases; J trimming: 5 bases; junction bases outside the gene matches: 10. CDR3: CAISEPPQGVRTEAFF. The CDR3 DNA follows: TGTGCCATCAGTGAGCCCCCACAGGGGGTAAGGACTGAAGCTTTCTTT.

The chain joins TRBV7-9 to TRBJ1-6, with D unclear. The CDR3 is made up of 13 amino acids. Germline V CDR1 and CDR2: SEHNR, FQNEAQ (reference sequence). The V and J ends lost 6 bases and 6 bases respectively, with 9 bases between them. CDR3 loop: CASRKNSNSPLHF. CDR3 sequence (DNA): TGTGCCAGCAGGAAGAACAGTAATTCACCCCTCCACTTT.

The chain couples TRBV4-1 to TRBJ1-5; 8 bases fit TRBD1. CDR1 and CDR2 from the germline V gene are MGHRA and YSYEKL. The CDR3 totals 16 residues. Unmatched junction bases numbered 8, after V lost 0 bases and J lost 7 bases. The CDR3 loop is CASSQDHGDRNQPQHF. Here the CDR3 DNA reads TGCGCCAGCAGCCAAGATCATGGGGACAGGAACCAGCCCCAGCATTTT.

This clone showed up just once. The V gene is TRBV2, the J gene TRBJ1-1; D unresolved. The CDR3 length is 12 residues. CDR1 is SNHLY, CDR2 FYNNEI, per germline. V was shortened by 6 bases and J by 4 bases, with 9 bases between the two germline ends. The CDR3 DNA is TGTGCCAGCAGCCGGGTAGGCACTGAAGCTTTCTTT. Translated, it gives CASSRVGTEAFF.

The chain couples TRBV7-2 to TRBJ2-2; 11 positions match TRBD1. Germline V lookup: CDR1 SGHTA, CDR2 FQGNSA. The ends lost 3 bases at V and 5 bases at J; junction bases unmatched: 2. CDR3 length: 15 amino acids. The CDR3 DNA reads as TGTGCCAGCAGCTTCCGGGACAGGGGGACCGGGGAGCTGTTTTTT. This encodes CASSFRDRGTGELFF.

This clone has more than one count but fewer than ten. The V gene is TRBV6-5, the J gene TRBJ1-2; D gene uncertain. V lost 5 bases and J 6 bases, leaving 16 bases between the germline ends. The CDR3 length is 14 residues. Germline-derived CDR1 and CDR2 are MNHEY and SVGAGI. Here the CDR3 reads CASSGRGLGNGYTF. The CDR3 DNA reads as TGTGCCAGCAGTGGACGGGGATTGGGTAATGGCTACACCTTC.

This clone was recorded only once. The V call is TRBV19, the J call TRBJ2-7, with D possibly matching TRBD2 (6 bases). The CDR3 contains 14 residues. Germline V gives CDR1 LNHDA, CDR2 SQIVND (reference sequence). V lost 6 bases, J lost 3 bases, and 15 bases lay in between. CDR3 region: CASSPSGSSYEQYF. DNA for the CDR3: TGTGCCAGTAGCCCCTCCGGGAGTAGCTACGAGCAGTACTTC.

The rearrangement joins TRBV6-5 to TRBJ1-2; 8 nucleotides match TRBD1. With V trimmed by 7 bases and J by 9 bases, 10 bases remained unmatched. The CDR3 contains 13 residues. Looked up from germline, CDR1 is MNHEY and CDR2 is SVGAGI. The CDR3 loop reads CASNPGTGHRYTF. The CDR3 coding sequence is TGTGCCAGCAACCCCGGGACAGGCCACCGCTACACCTTC.

V and J are TRBV5-8 and TRBJ1-5; 8 positions match TRBD1. V lost 2 bases, J lost 16 bases, and 17 bases stayed unmatched. The germline V gene encodes CDR1 SGHTS and CDR2 YDEGEE. This CDR3 is 15 amino acids long. The CDR3 DNA reads TGTGCCAGCAGCTTTTTCAGGGGGCAAGGGAAACTTGCCCATTTT. The encoded protein is CASSFFRGQGKLAHF.

The chain combines TRBV2 with TRBJ1-2, with 9 positions matching TRBD1. CDR1 is SNHLY and CDR2 is FYNNEI in the germline V gene. With V trimmed by 6 bases and J by 6 bases, 5 bases remained unmatched. The CDR3 sequence is 13 residues long. This chain's CDR3 is CASRADRGDGYTF. Written as DNA, the CDR3 is TGTGCCAGCAGGGCGGACAGGGGAGATGGCTACACCTTC.

The chain is built from TRBV6-6 and TRBJ1-2, with TRBD1 matching 7 bases. Unmatched junction bases numbered 4, after V lost 7 bases and J lost 2 bases. Germline CDR1 is MNHNY and CDR2 is SVGAGI (reference sequence). This CDR3 is 13 amino acids long. The CDR3 coding sequence is TGTGCCAGCACCGCAGGGGGGAACTATGGCTACACCTTC. Its translation is CASTAGGNYGYTF.

The chain has TRBV6-1 and TRBJ1-3; 9 positions match TRBD1. Germline V gene lookup returns CDR1 MNHNS and CDR2 SASEGT. V lost 7 bases, J lost 1 base, and 5 bases stayed unmatched. This CDR3 is built from 15 residues. The DNA for the CDR3 is TGTGCCAGCACCCTAGGGACAGGGTCTGGAAACACCATATATTTT. It is translated as CASTLGTGSGNTIYF.

The chain carries TRBV30 and TRBJ2-1, with TRBD2 as a possible D gene (5 bases). The CDR3 length is 13 residues. Deletions cut 0 bases from V and 5 bases from J, with 8 bases between. CDR1 is GTSNPN and CDR2 is SVGIG in the germline V gene (reference sequence). The CDR3: CAWSVRRDNEQFF. CDR3 nucleotides: TGTGCCTGGAGTGTACGGCGGGACAATGAGCAGTTCTTC. The full variable domain, completed using reference TRBV30 and TRBJ2-1, is SQTIHQWPATLVQPVGSPLSLECTVEGTSNPNLYWYRQAAGRGLQLLFYSVGIGQISSEVPQNLSASRPQDRQFILSSKKLLLSDSGFYLCAWSVRRDNEQFFGPGTRLTVL.

This clone was found once. The chain joins TRBV10-3 to TRBJ1-1; 9 nucleotides line up with TRBD1. The trim removed 3 bases at V and 4 bases at J, leaving 6 bases unmatched. The CDR3 covers 15 residues. The germline CDR1 and CDR2 sequences are ENHRY and SYGVKD. The CDR3 bases are TGTGCCATCAGTGAAACCGGACAGGGGTTCACTGAAGCTTTCTTT. As protein: CAISETGQGFTEAFF.

The V gene is TRBV5-8, the J gene TRBJ1-3, with 7 positions matching TRBD1. This CDR3 has 14 residues. Looked up from germline, CDR1 is SGHTS and CDR2 is YDEGEE. With V trimmed by 8 bases and J by 0 bases, 5 bases remained unmatched. This CDR3 reads CASNQGDSGNTIYF. CDR3 DNA: TGTGCCAGTAATCAGGGGGACTCTGGAAACACCATATATTTT.

The chain links TRBV7-2 to TRBJ2-7; a weak D match, TRBD1 (7 bases). Trimming took off 3 bases at V and 5 bases at J, with 14 bases between the two ends. The germline V gene has CDR1 SGHTA and CDR2 FQGNSA. CDR3 length: 14 residues. The CDR3 loop reads CASSFSQGGHEQYF. For the CDR3, the DNA is TGTGCCAGCAGCTTCAGCCAGGGGGGACACGAGCAGTACTTC. The full variable domain, with the rest looked up from reference TRBV7-2 and TRBJ2-7, is GAGVSQSPSNKVTEKGKDVELRCDPISGHTALYWYRQSLGQGLEFLIYFQGNSAPDKSGLPSDRFSAERTGGSVSTLTIQRTQQEDSAVYLCASSFSQGGHEQYFGPGTRLTVT.

The chain links TRBV7-2 to TRBJ2-1; D is perhaps TRBD2 (6 bases). Per the germline V gene, CDR1 is SGHTA and CDR2 is FQGNSA. The CDR3 totals 15 residues. V was shortened by 2 bases and J by 6 bases, with 14 bases between the two germline ends. The CDR3 is CASSLMLALGNEQFF. The CDR3 region has the DNA TGTGCCAGCAGCTTAATGCTAGCGCTAGGCAATGAGCAGTTCTTC.

The chain has TRBV7-2 and TRBJ2-7, with 8 bases fitting TRBD2. The CDR3 extends over 15 amino acids. Trimming took 2 bases from V and 3 from J; bases not matched to a gene: 6. The germline V gene has CDR1 SGHTA and CDR2 FQGNSA. The CDR3 DNA sequence: TGTGCCAGCAGCTTACAGGGTAGCGGGGTCTACGAGCAGTACTTC. This sequence encodes CASSLQGSGVYEQYF.

The rearrangement joins TRBV7-2 to TRBJ2-7, with 7 bases aligning to TRBD2. The germline V gene has CDR1 SGHTA and CDR2 FQGNSA. The CDR3 contains 15 residues. Trimming cost V 1 base and J 2 bases; bases outside gene matches: 5. The CDR3 loop is CASSLGGGDAYEQYF. The CDR3 coding sequence is TGTGCCAGCAGCTTAGGGGGGGGAGATGCCTACGAGCAGTACTTC. The entire variable domain, with the rest obtained from reference TRBV7-2 and TRBJ2-7, is as follows: GAGVSQSPSNKVTEKGKDVELRCDPISGHTALYWYRQSLGQGLEFLIYFQGNSAPDKSGLPSDRFSAERTGGSVSTLTIQRTQQEDSAVYLCASSLGGGDAYEQYFGPGTRLTVT.

The genes are TRBV6-4 and TRBJ2-6; 10 bases fit TRBD2. The V and J ends lost 6 bases and 2 bases, in that order; junction bases with no gene match: 7. CDR1 and CDR2 (germline): MRHNA, SNTAGT. The CDR3 has 17 residues. The CDR3 nucleotides read TGTGCCAGCAGCGTTACTAGCGGGATAACTGGGGCCAACGTCCTGACTTTC. Its protein is CASSVTSGITGANVLTF.

The chain carries TRBV12-5 and TRBJ2-3; 9 bases are a match to TRBD1. The germline V gene has CDR1 LGHNT and CDR2 FRNRAP. CDR3 length: 19 amino acids. The V segment lost 6 bases and the J segment 0 bases; nucleotides outside the gene matches: 16. CDR3 residues: CASGLYDFRDRVSTDTQYF. The CDR3 region has the DNA TGTGCTAGTGGCCTCTACGACTTCAGGGACAGGGTTAGCACAGATACGCAGTATTTT.

The V and J genes are TRBV9 and TRBJ2-1, with TRBD1 identical over 8 bases. Germline CDR1 is SGDLS and CDR2 is YYNGEE. V was pared by 4 bases and J by 1 base, with 4 bases of the junction left unmatched. The CDR3 length is 15 residues. The CDR3 region is CASSPRDRSYNEQFF. CDR3 sequence (DNA): TGTGCCAGCAGCCCCCGGGACAGGTCCTACAATGAGCAGTTCTTC.

The genes are TRBV4-1 and TRBJ2-3; D gene ambiguous. CDR1 and CDR2 from the germline V gene are MGHRA and YSYEKL. This CDR3 has 14 amino acids. V gave up 6 bases and J gave up 0 bases, with 10 bases separating them. DNA of the CDR3: TGCGCCAGCAGTCCAGCGCTGAGCACAGATACGCAGTATTTT. As protein: CASSPALSTDTQYF.

This chain connects TRBV5-1 to TRBJ2-7; 9 bases fit TRBD1. The CDR3 is 16 residues long. Germline V CDR1 and CDR2: SGHRS, YFSETQ. V shed 3 bases, J shed 2 bases, and the junction held 9 bases outside the gene matches. The CDR3 region is CASSSGLGQGTYEQYF. CDR3 DNA sequence: TGCGCCAGCAGCTCGGGCCTCGGACAGGGGACCTACGAGCAGTACTTC.